This T cell receptor (beta chain) was sequenced in a study of T cell changes during pregnancy in multiple sclerosis. Germline V CDR1 and CDR2: MNHEY, SVGAGI. With 5 bases removed from V and 4 bases from J, the gap between germline ends came to 9 bases. This CDR3 has 13 amino acids. Only in-frame clones appear in the TCRdb table, and some are missing; sequencing was by immunoSEQ multiplex PCR. The sample contains some 25,000 clones, 88% of which appear only once. The TCR was taken from a female donor in good health, enrolled as a control in a pregnancy study. V gene TRBV6-5 combines with J gene TRBJ1-5; D gene ambiguous. The sequenced sample was CD4+ T cells from peripheral blood mononuclear cells, obtained in the first trimester of pregnancy. This CDR3 is CASSTSPNQPQHF. The CDR3 DNA reads TGTGCCAGCAGTACGAGCCCTAATCAGCCCCAGCATTTT.